This TCR beta chain was captured in a study of blood T cell repertoires in COVID-19. At the level of the study: COVID-19 samples collected from the United States, Italy and Spain covered acute and convalescent phases.

The V end lost 9 bases, the J end lost 0 bases, and 17 bases lay between the germline ends. Germline CDR1 and CDR2: SNHLY and FYNNEI. CDR3 length: 15 amino acids. Original data processing: Reference gene primer amplification gave estimated nucleated cell counts. The method was immunoSEQ multiplex PCR; TCRdb's version includes in-frame clones alone and lacks a portion of them. V and J calls and clone size are as listed in that table; D and trimming were resolved from the DNA. The sample contains almost 200,000 clones, 86% of which appear only once. The sample consisted of peripheral blood. This clonotype originated in a woman in her seventies with acute or convalescent COVID-19. This chain uses TRBV2 with TRBJ1-1; D ambiguous. CDR3 DNA: TGTGCCAGATCGTTCGCGGGCGGACTGAACACTGAAGCTTTCTTT. Translated: CARSFAGGLNTEAFF.